These 16 T cell receptor delta chains originate from one sample sequenced in a study of gamma-delta chains in newborns, infants, children. TCRdb repeated clone calling on the reads with CATT. This table holds 4,000 to 5,500 delta-chain clones, about 35% found once. Material for sequencing was blood. Receptors originate from a child who received the measles vaccine.

The sample holds one count of this clone. The chain carries TRDV1 and TRDJ1; 13 nucleotides agree with TRDD3. Per germline, CDR1 TSWWSYY and CDR2 QGS. CDR3 length: 22 amino acids. The V and J ends lost 3 bases and 2 bases, in that order; junction bases with no gene match: 21. As DNA, the CDR3 is TGTGCTCTTGGGGATCCCGTTTTTCCTAAACTGGGGGATACGGGGAGGACCGATAAACTCATCTTT. The encoded protein is CALGDPVFPKLGDTGRTDKLIF.

This clone was seen just once. With only one base between it and a far larger clone, this is likely a read error. Other DNA sequences in the sample encode the same CDR3. The gene calls are TRDV1 and TRDJ1; 11 bases are a match to TRDD3. The V gene end was trimmed by 2 bases and the J gene end by 2 bases; junction bases not matched to a gene: 22. Germline V gives CDR1 TSWWSYY, CDR2 QGS. This CDR3 has 22 residues. The CDR3 DNA reads TGTGCTCTTGGGGAATCCCCTGGGGGATACTTTTGGGCGTACGATTATACCGATAAACTCATCTTT. Encoded protein: CALGESPGGYFWAYDYTDKLIF.

This clone was detected a few times. The gene calls are TRDV1 and TRDJ1, with 9 bases that match TRDD3. CDR3 size: 17 residues. V lost 3 bases to trimming and J lost 0 bases; unmatched junction nucleotides: 8. From germline, CDR1 is TSWWSYY and CDR2 QGS. The CDR3 nucleotides are TGTGCTCTTGGGGAGGCCGGGGGATACCCCCACACCGATAAACTCATCTTT. Its protein is CALGEAGGYPHTDKLIF.

This chain uses TRDV1 with TRDJ1; 11 bases match TRDD3. In germline, CDR1 is TSWWSYY, CDR2 QGS. The CDR3 totals 16 residues. The V and J ends lost 7 bases and 0 bases, in that order; junction bases with no gene match: 7. The CDR3 bases are TGTGCTCTTGCAAGGGACTGGGGGATATACACCGATAAACTCATCTTT. It encodes CALARDWGIYTDKLIF.

The chain has TRDV1 and TRDJ1; TRDD3 aligns across 7 bases. CDR3 length equals 22 residues. V was pared by 0 bases and J by 0 bases, with 22 bases of the junction left unmatched. The germline V gene encodes CDR1 TSWWSYY and CDR2 QGS. The CDR3 here is CALGELVSPLLGIQEYTDKLIF. The CDR3 bases are TGTGCTCTTGGGGAACTAGTTTCCCCACTACTGGGGATCCAGGAGTACACCGATAAACTCATCTTT.

The V and J genes are TRDV1 and TRDJ1; the D gene is possibly TRDD3 (10 bases). Germline CDR1 is TSWWSYY and CDR2 is QGS. The CDR3 sequence is 22 residues long. The V gene lost 0 bases and the J gene lost 1 base, with 30 bases spanning the gap. As DNA, the CDR3 is TGTGCTCTTGGGGAACTAGGGTTCCTTCCTACATACTGGGGGATCCGCACCGATAAACTCATCTTT. This encodes CALGELGFLPTYWGIRTDKLIF.

This chain links TRDV1 with TRDJ3, with 11 nucleotides matching TRDD3. The J segment lost 0 bases and the V segment lost 2 bases, leaving 27 bases of the junction unmatched. CDR3 length: 27 residues. Germline V gene sequence: CDR1 TSWWSYY, CDR2 QGS. In nucleotides, the CDR3 is TGTGCTCTTGGGGAATGGAGGGCCAGTCTCGGTGTGGGACTGGGGGATATTGTCTCCTGGGACACCCGACAGATGTTTTTC. Protein: CALGEWRASLGVGLGDIVSWDTRQMFF.

The V call is TRDV3, the J call TRDJ1; D tentatively reads TRDD2 or TRDD3 (5 bases each). CDR3 length: 20 residues. Trimming shortened V by 0 bases and J by 0 bases, and 29 bases separated the two germline ends. Germline V lookup: CDR1 TVYSNPD, CDR2 GDNSRS (reference sequence). CDR3 sequence reads: CAFSLPPFLQYWMYTDKLIF. As DNA, the CDR3 is TGTGCCTTTAGTCTCCCCCCCTTCTTACAGTACTGGATGTACACCGATAAACTCATCTTT.

The rearrangement links TRDV2 to TRDJ1; 7 nucleotides align to TRDD3. Germline trimming cut 2 bases from V and 3 bases from J; bases unmatched to any gene: 11. Germline assignment: CDR1 GEAIGNYY and CDR2 EKD. This CDR3 contains 16 residues. The CDR3 DNA is TGTGCCTGTGACAGTACTGGGGACCTTAACGCCGATAAACTCATCTTT. Its protein product is CACDSTGDLNADKLIF.

By share, this clone ranks as medium-sized. The chain joins TRDV1 to TRDJ1, with 9 bases identical to TRDD2. There are 21 residues in the CDR3. V lost 2 bases to trimming and J lost 7 bases; unmatched junction nucleotides: 26. Per the germline V gene, CDR1 is TSWWSYY and CDR2 is QGS. The CDR3 sequence: CALGEIRPSYRGGRLRGKLIF. The DNA of the CDR3 is TGTGCTCTTGGGGAAATCAGGCCTTCCTACAGAGGGGGACGCTTAAGGGGTAAACTCATCTTT.

A note on this clone: This CDR3 is also generated by other DNA sequences in the sample. The V and J genes are TRDV1 and TRDJ1, with 10 bases matching TRDD3. The CDR3 spans 23 residues. Per germline, CDR1 TSWWSYY and CDR2 QGS. V shed 2 bases, J shed 0 bases, and the junction held 24 bases outside the gene matches. The CDR3 is CALGEVASALVLGDCWYTDKLIF. In DNA form, the CDR3 reads TGTGCTCTTGGGGAAGTGGCAAGCGCCTTAGTACTGGGGGATTGCTGGTACACCGATAAACTCATCTTT.

For the CDR3, the DNA is TGTGCCTGTGACACGGGGGGGATGCGTCTCCCAACCGATAAACTCATCTTT. Amino acids: CACDTGGMRLPTDKLIF. The chain employs TRDV2 and TRDJ1, with 7 bases that match TRDD3. Germline assignment: CDR1 GEAIGNYY and CDR2 EKD. V gave up 1 base and J gave up 2 bases; unmatched junction bases: 12. CDR3 length: 17 amino acids.

The chain employs TRDV1 and TRDJ1; 11 nucleotides align to TRDD3. CDR1 is TSWWSYY and CDR2 is QGS in the germline V gene. J was trimmed by 9 bases and V by 1 base; bases with no gene match: 25. The CDR3 runs 21 residues. The CDR3 loop is CALGEPPFLPKVLGDIRELIF. In DNA, the CDR3 is TGTGCTCTTGGGGAACCCCCGTTCCTTCCTAAGGTACTGGGGGATATAAGGGAACTCATCTTT.

This clone appeared a few times. The genes are TRDV1 and TRDJ1, with 11 bases that match TRDD3. Germline CDR1 is TSWWSYY and CDR2 is QGS. This CDR3 contains 17 residues. V lost 3 bases, J lost 2 bases, and 8 bases stayed unmatched. CDR3 region: CALGDVMMGDTTDKLIF. The CDR3 DNA reads TGTGCTCTTGGGGATGTGATGATGGGGGATACGACCGATAAACTCATCTTT.

By proportion, this clone is medium-sized (0.01 to 0.1%). The gene calls are TRDV1 and TRDJ1; 11 nucleotides line up with TRDD3. The germline CDR1 and CDR2 sequences are TSWWSYY and QGS. The CDR3 spans 19 residues. Trimming at V came to 1 base and at J to 5 bases, leaving 15 bases not matched to a gene. The CDR3 protein is CALGEQWVLGDMGIDKLIF. The CDR3 nucleotides read TGTGCTCTTGGGGAACAATGGGTACTGGGGGATATGGGTATAGATAAACTCATCTTT.

V gene TRDV1 combines with J gene TRDJ1; the D gene is possibly TRDD2 (5 bases). Per the germline V gene, CDR1 is TSWWSYY and CDR2 is QGS. V was cut by 2 bases and J by 0 bases, with 22 bases left in between. CDR3 length: 19 residues. CDR3 DNA: TGTGCTCTTGGGGAAGTACCCTTCGGGTACAGTGCCTACACCGATAAACTCATCTTT. It specifies CALGEVPFGYSAYTDKLIF.